This TCR beta chain was documented in a study of T cell repertoires in cytomegalovirus infection. Background on the study: Matching HLA type, along with CMV infection, was indicated by public TCR beta signatures.

TCRdb ran MiXCR on the reads and lists one entry per CDR3 protein. Found here are a few hundred thousand distinct CDR3 sequences, roughly a sixth of them singletons; the top ten hold about 11%. This clonotype was counted at least ten times. What it binds is not known. Germline assignment: CDR1 MGHRA and CDR2 YSYEKL. The CDR3 loop spans 15 amino acids. V was clipped by 0 bases and J by 11 bases, with 19 bases between them. Notes on the study in general: Identification of carriers of CMV plus the relevant HLA was performed using cumulative public TCR beta family frequency. Predominance within the ex vivo response was attributable to HLA-C-restricted CMV-specific TCR beta clonotypes.

The chain has TRBV4-1 and TRBJ1-1; a possible D gene is TRBD1 (6 bases). The sequence derives from a human donor in good health (CMV status not recorded). Some clones in this sample may be carry-over from other donors' samples. What was sequenced was PBMCs. This chain's CDR3 is CASSQDPTGTMRAFF. CDR3 nucleotide sequence: TGCGCCAGCAGCCAAGACCCCACCGGGACAATGCGTGCTTTCTTT.